A selection of T cell receptor beta chains follows, all from one sample in a study of cytomegalovirus exposure and HLA in healthy donors. TCRdb's table, derived via immunoSEQ multiplex PCR, lists solely in-frame clones and lacks some. The table has over 30,000 clones, just over 85% seen once. The specimen was PBMCs. These receptors were collected from a woman aged 40 to 50 in good health and CMV-seropositive. Both conserved end residues are part of each CDR3. D genes are given only for firm matches. Size is omitted from some rows. Given values are once, few, many or a class for expanded clones.

>TRBV13|once|TRBJ2-6|NA
CASSLQLIGANVLTF
TGTGCCAGCAGCTTACAACTTATCGGGGCCAACGTCCTGACTTTC
>TRBV29-1|NA|TRBJ1-5|NA
CSVRQAGQPQHF
TGCAGCGTTCGACAGGCGGGTCAGCCCCAGCATTTT
>TRBV19|NA|TRBJ1-3|TRBD1
CASTLIRTGHSGNTIYF
TGTGCCAGTACCCTTATTCGGACAGGACACTCTGGAAACACCATATATTTT
>TRBV4-1|NA|TRBJ2-5|NA
CASSQDHGRRQTQYF
TGCGCCAGCAGCCAAGATCATGGCAGGAGGCAGACCCAGTACTTC
>TRBV7-9|NA|TRBJ1-4|NA
CASKGRGTNEKLFF
TGTGCCAGCAAGGGGAGAGGGACAAATGAAAAACTGTTTTTT
>TRBV10-1|NA|TRBJ2-3|TRBD2
CASSDRTSGCTDTQYF
TGCGCCAGCAGTGACCGGACTAGCGGTTGCACAGATACGCAGTATTTT
>TRBV7-2|NA|TRBJ2-7|TRBD2
CASNEGGGSYEQYF
TGTGCCAGCAACGAAGGCGGGGGCTCCTACGAGCAGTACTTC
>TRBV15|NA|TRBJ1-5|NA
CATSPIPGQTGAILQPQHF
TGTGCCACCAGCCCCATACCCGGACAGACTGGGGCAATACTTCAGCCCCAGCATTTT
>TRBV14|NA|TRBJ2-7|TRBD1
CASSHNPGQSYEQYF
TGTGCCAGCAGCCACAACCCGGGACAGTCCTACGAGCAGTACTTC
>TRBV2|NA|TRBJ2-2|TRBD1
CASEQGGNTGELFF
TGTGCCAGCGAACAGGGGGGTAATACCGGGGAGCTGTTTTTT
>TRBV2|NA|TRBJ1-2|NA
CASSVQGLYGYTF
TGTGCCAGCAGTGTACAGGGTCTTTATGGCTACACCTTC
>TRBV18|NA|TRBJ1-1|TRBD1
CASSPRTGEEYEAFF
TGTGCCAGCTCACCGAGGACAGGGGAAGAATATGAAGCTTTCTTT
>TRBV19|once|TRBJ1-4|NA
CASTPLGAGDNEKLFF
TGTGCCAGTACCCCCTTGGGGGCAGGGGATAATGAAAAACTGTTTTTT
>TRBV27|NA|TRBJ2-1|NA
CASRQQGSHEQFF
TGTGCCAGCAGGCAGCAGGGGTCCCATGAGCAGTTCTTC
>TRBV7-3|NA|TRBJ1-2|NA
CASSSSGGLDGYTF
TGTGCCAGCAGCTCCTCGGGGGGCCTGGATGGCTACACCTTC
>TRBV10-3|NA|TRBJ2-7|TRBD1
CAISGSWAGGEYEQYF
TGTGCCATCAGTGGGTCCTGGGCAGGGGGCGAATACGAGCAGTACTTC
>TRBV7-3|NA|TRBJ2-2|NA
CASSPGGLNTGELFF
TGTGCCAGCAGCCCCGGGGGACTCAACACCGGGGAGCTGTTTTTT
>TRBV29-1|NA|TRBJ2-5|NA
CSVEGARAGETQYF
TGCAGCGTTGAGGGGGCCAGGGCAGGCGAGACCCAGTACTTC
>TRBV6-5|NA|TRBJ2-1|TRBD2
CASSVGTSGAIEQFF
TGTGCCAGCAGTGTCGGGACTAGCGGGGCCATTGAGCAGTTCTTC
>TRBV4-3|NA|TRBJ1-1|TRBD1
CASSQILQGVRKAFF
TGCGCCAGCAGCCAAATACTACAGGGGGTTAGAAAAGCTTTCTTT
>TRBV19|once|TRBJ2-4|NA
CASSVGGIKNIQYF
TGTGCCAGTAGTGTGGGGGGAATCAAAAACATTCAGTACTTC
>TRBV19|NA|TRBJ1-1|TRBD1
CASSAMATRRGMNTEAFF
TGTGCCAGTAGTGCCATGGCCACACGCAGGGGGATGAACACTGAAGCTTTCTTT
>TRBV18|NA|TRBJ2-5|NA
CASSPRPAEETQYF
TGTGCCAGCTCACCACGTCCAGCGGAAGAGACCCAGTACTTC
>TRBV9|NA|TRBJ2-1|TRBD2
CASSAGLARLYNEQFF
TGTGCCAGCAGTGCCGGACTAGCGAGGCTTTACAATGAGCAGTTCTTC
>TRBV5-1|NA|TRBJ1-1|NA
CASSSGLTNTEAFF
TGCGCCAGCAGCTCAGGACTCACAAACACTGAAGCTTTCTTT
>TRBV4-3|NA|TRBJ1-2|NA
CASSQVGGLYGYTF
TGCGCCAGCAGCCAAGTTGGGGGCCTCTATGGCTACACCTTC
>TRBV9|NA|TRBJ2-1|NA
CASSPRDTSNNEQFF
TGTGCCAGCAGCCCCCGGGACACCTCAAACAATGAGCAGTTCTTC
>TRBV5-1|once|TRBJ2-3|NA
CASSFDLGGTDTQYF
TGCGCCAGCAGCTTTGACCTCGGGGGCACAGATACGCAGTATTTT